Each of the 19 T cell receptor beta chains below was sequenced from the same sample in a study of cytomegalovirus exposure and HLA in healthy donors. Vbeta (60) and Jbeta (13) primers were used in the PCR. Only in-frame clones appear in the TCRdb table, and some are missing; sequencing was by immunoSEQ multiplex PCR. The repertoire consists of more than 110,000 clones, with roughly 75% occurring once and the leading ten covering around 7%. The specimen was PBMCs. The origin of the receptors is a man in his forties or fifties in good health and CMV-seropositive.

In DNA form, the CDR3 reads TGCAGCGTCCCTCCTGGGGACTCCGGGACTAGCTTCGCAGATACGCAGTATTTT. Its translation is CSVPPGDSGTSFADTQYF. The V call is TRBV29-1, the J call TRBJ2-3; the match to TRBD2 covers 9 bases. This CDR3 is 18 amino acids long. Per germline, CDR1 SQVTM and CDR2 ANQGSEA. V was clipped by 6 bases and J by 4 bases; unmatched bases: 20.

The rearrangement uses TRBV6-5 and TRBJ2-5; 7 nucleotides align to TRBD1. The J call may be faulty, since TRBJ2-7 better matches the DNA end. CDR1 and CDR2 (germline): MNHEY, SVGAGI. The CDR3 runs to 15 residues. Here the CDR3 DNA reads TGTGCCAGCAGTTACGCCCAGGGGGTGTACTACGAGCAGTACTTC. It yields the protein CASSYAQGVYYEQYF.

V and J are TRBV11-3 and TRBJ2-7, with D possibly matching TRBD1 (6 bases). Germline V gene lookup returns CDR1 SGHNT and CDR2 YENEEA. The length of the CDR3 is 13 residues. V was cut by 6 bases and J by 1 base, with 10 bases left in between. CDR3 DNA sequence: TGTGCCAGCAGGAAGGACAGTTCCTACGAGCAGTACTTC. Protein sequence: CASRKDSSYEQYF.

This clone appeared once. This CDR3 is CAWTKGTSGRSEQYF. As DNA, the CDR3 is TGTGCCTGGACAAAGGGGACTAGCGGGAGGTCGGAGCAGTACTTC. The chain has TRBV30 and TRBJ2-7; 15 nucleotides agree with TRBD2. CDR1 and CDR2 (germline): GTSNPN, SVGIG (reference sequence). V was pared by 4 bases and J by 7 bases, with 8 bases of the junction left unmatched. The CDR3 covers 15 residues.

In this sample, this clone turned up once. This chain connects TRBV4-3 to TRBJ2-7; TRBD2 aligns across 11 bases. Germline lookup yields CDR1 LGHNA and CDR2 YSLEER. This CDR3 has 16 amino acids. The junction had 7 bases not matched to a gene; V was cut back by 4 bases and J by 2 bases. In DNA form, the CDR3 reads TGCGCCAGCAGCCTCGTGACTAGCGGGATCACCTACGAGCAGTACTTC. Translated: CASSLVTSGITYEQYF.

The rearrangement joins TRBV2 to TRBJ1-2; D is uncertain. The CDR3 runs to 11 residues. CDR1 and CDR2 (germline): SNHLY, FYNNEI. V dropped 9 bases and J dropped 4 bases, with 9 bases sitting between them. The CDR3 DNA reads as TGTGCCAGTATCCGGGGCTATGGCTACACCTTC. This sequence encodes CASIRGYGYTF.

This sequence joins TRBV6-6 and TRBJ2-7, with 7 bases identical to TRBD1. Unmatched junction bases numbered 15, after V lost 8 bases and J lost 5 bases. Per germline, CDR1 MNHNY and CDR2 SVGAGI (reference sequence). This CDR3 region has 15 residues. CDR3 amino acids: CASRLQSDRFNEQYF. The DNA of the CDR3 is TGTGCCAGCCGACTACAATCGGACAGGTTTAACGAGCAGTACTTC.

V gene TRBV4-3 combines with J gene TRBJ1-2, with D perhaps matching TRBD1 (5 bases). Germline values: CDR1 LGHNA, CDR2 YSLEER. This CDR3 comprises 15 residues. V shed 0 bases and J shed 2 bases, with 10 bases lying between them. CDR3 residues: CASSQDRGGNYGYTF. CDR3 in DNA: TGCGCCAGCAGCCAAGATCGGGGGGGAAACTATGGCTACACCTTC.

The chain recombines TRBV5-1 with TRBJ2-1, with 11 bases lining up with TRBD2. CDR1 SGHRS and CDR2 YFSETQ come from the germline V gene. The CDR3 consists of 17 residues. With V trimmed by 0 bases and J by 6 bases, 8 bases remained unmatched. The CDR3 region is CASSLVPLAGGANEQFF. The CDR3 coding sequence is TGCGCCAGCAGCTTGGTACCCCTAGCGGGAGGAGCCAATGAGCAGTTCTTC.

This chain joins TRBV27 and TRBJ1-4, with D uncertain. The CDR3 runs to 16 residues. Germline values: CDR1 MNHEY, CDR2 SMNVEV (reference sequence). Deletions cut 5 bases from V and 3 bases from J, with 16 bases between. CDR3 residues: CASSPLSVAPNEKLFF. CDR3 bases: TGTGCCAGCAGTCCCCTCTCGGTTGCCCCTAATGAAAAACTGTTTTTT.

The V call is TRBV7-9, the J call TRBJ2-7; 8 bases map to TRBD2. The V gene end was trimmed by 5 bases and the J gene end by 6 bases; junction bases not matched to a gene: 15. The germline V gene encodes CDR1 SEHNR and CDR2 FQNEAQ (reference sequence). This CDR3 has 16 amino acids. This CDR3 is CASSPTEGREVAEQYF. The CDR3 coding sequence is TGTGCCAGCAGCCCCACAGAAGGGCGGGAGGTCGCCGAGCAGTACTTC.

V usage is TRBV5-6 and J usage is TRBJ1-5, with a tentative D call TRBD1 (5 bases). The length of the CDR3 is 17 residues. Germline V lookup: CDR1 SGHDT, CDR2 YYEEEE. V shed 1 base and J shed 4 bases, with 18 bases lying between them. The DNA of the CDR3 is TGTGCCAGCAGCTTGTGGCAAACCCGACAGAAAAATCAGCCCCAGCATTTT. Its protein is CASSLWQTRQKNQPQHF. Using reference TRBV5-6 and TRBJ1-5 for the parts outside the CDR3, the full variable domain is DAGVTQSPTHLIKTRGQQVTLRCSPKSGHDTVSWYQQALGQGPQFIFQYYEEEERQRGNFPDRFSGHQFPNYSSELNVNALLLGDSALYLCASSLWQTRQKNQPQHFGDGTRLSIL.

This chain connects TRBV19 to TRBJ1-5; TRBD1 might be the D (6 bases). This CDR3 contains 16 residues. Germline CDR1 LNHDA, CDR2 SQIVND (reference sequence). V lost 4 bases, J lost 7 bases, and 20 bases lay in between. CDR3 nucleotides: TGTGCCAGTAGTACCCCCCGCAGGGGCGTAGGGCAGCCCCAGCATTTT. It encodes CASSTPRRGVGQPQHF.

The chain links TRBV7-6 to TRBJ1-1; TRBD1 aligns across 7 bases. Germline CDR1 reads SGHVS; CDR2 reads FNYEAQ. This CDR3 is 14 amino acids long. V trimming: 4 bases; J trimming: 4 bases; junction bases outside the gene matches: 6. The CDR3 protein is CASSSTGWATEAFF. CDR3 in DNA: TGTGCCAGCAGCTCGACAGGGTGGGCCACTGAAGCTTTCTTT.

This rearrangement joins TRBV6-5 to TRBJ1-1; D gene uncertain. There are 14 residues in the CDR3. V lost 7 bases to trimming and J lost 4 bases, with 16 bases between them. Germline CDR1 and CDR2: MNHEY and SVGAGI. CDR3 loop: CASTSIGVGTEAFF. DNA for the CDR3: TGTGCCAGCACCTCCATCGGGGTGGGCACTGAAGCTTTCTTT.

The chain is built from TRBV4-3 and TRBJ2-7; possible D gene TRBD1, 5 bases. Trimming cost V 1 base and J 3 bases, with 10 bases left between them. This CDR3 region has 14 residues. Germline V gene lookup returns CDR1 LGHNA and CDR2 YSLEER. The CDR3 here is CASSQASGYYEQYF. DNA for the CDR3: TGCGCCAGCAGCCAAGCGTCAGGGTACTACGAGCAGTACTTC.

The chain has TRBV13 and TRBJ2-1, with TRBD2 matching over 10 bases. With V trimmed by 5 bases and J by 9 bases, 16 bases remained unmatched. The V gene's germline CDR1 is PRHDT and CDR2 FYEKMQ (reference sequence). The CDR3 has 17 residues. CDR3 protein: CASSRTPSGGFHSEQFF. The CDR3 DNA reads TGTGCCAGCAGCCGTACCCCTAGCGGGGGTTTTCATAGTGAGCAGTTCTTC.

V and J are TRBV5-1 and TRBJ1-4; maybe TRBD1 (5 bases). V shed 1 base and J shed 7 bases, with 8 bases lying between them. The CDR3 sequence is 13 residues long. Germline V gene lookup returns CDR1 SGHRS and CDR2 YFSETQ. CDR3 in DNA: TGCGCCAGCAGCTTGCAAGGGGCTGAAAAACTGTTTTTT. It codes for CASSLQGAEKLFF.

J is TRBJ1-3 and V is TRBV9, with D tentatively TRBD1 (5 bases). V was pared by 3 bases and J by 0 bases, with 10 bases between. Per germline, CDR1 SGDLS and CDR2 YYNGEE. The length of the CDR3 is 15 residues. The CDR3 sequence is CASSAYRSSGNTIYF. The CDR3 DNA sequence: TGTGCCAGCAGCGCATACAGGAGCTCTGGAAACACCATATATTTT.